These T cell receptor beta chains were read from a single sample in a study of beta chain features in type 1 diabetes. Here immunoSEQ multiplex PCR was the method, and the copy in TCRdb shows in-frame clones only, minus some. The profile shows 630,000 or so clones, around 15% of them singletons. The sequencing sample was made of naive CD4+ T cells from blood. These receptors were collected from a young man with type 1 diabetes. CDR3s include the opening cysteine and the closing phenylalanine or tryptophan. Each record gives: V gene, clone size, J gene, D gene, CDR3 protein, CDR3 DNA. A D gene is named only where the DNA matches it firmly. Some rows mark clone size as missing; the rest say once, few, many or name a class of expanded clone.

TRBV29-1	.	TRBJ2-1	.	CSDLKSGNEQFF	TGCAGCGACCTTAAATCAGGCAATGAGCAGTTCTTC
TRBV30	few	TRBJ2-2	.	CAWSVHGERLFF	TGTGCCTGGAGTGTACATGGGGAACGGCTGTTTTTT
TRBV5-1	few	TRBJ2-7	.	CASSLIGLGAGQYF	TGCGCCAGCAGCTTAATAGGACTGGGAGCTGGGCAGTACTTC
TRBV9	few	TRBJ2-7	.	CASSVGTATYEQYF	TGTGCCAGCAGCGTCGGGACCGCGACCTACGAGCAGTACTTC
TRBV30	.	TRBJ1-6	.	CAWIQFSYNSPLHF	TGTGCCTGGATACAGTTTTCCTATAATTCACCCCTCCACTTT
TRBV10-3	.	TRBJ2-3	TRBD2	CAISERLAGSDTQYF	TGTGCCATCAGTGAGAGGCTAGCGGGGTCAGATACGCAGTATTTT
TRBV7-2	.	TRBJ2-7	.	CASSLLLYEQYF	TGTGCCAGCAGCTTACTTCTCTACGAGCAGTACTTC
TRBV28	few	TRBJ2-7	.	CASSLPGSYEQYF	TGTGCCAGCAGTTTACCCGGGTCCTACGAGCAGTACTTC
TRBV30	.	TRBJ1-5	TRBD1	CAWSGGQSLQHF	TGTGCCTGGAGTGGGGGACAGAGCCTCCAGCATTTT
TRBV2	.	TRBJ1-2	.	CASSEEGYGYTF	TGTGCCAGCAGTGAAGAGGGTTATGGCTACACCTTC
TRBV28	.	TRBJ2-5	.	CASSSPSGTGQETQYF	TGTGCCAGCAGTTCTCCCTCCGGGACTGGACAAGAGACCCAGTACTTC
TRBV15	.	TRBJ1-2	.	CATSRGGPQVYGYTF	TGTGCCACCAGCAGAGGAGGTCCCCAGGTCTATGGCTACACCTTC
TRBV7-3	few	TRBJ1-1	.	CASTLQGTLNTEAFF	TGTGCCAGCACCCTACAAGGGACACTGAACACTGAAGCTTTCTTT
TRBV30	.	TRBJ2-1	TRBD2	CAWVLAGGYNEQFF	TGTGCCTGGGTACTAGCGGGAGGGTACAATGAGCAGTTCTTC
TRBV30	few	TRBJ2-7	TRBD2	CASSREGFSYEQYF	TGTGCCTCTAGTCGGGAGGGTTTCTCCTACGAGCAGTACTTC
TRBV6-5	.	TRBJ2-7	.	CASRAGQPGDEQYF	TGTGCCAGCAGAGCGGGACAGCCGGGAGACGAGCAGTACTTC
TRBV15	few	TRBJ2-5	TRBD1	CATSGGQGRQTQYF	TGTGCCACCAGCGGCGGACAGGGTCGACAGACCCAGTACTTC
TRBV5-1	few	TRBJ2-7	TRBD1	CASSLAGGQGPYEQYF	TGCGCCAGCAGCTTGGCTGGGGGACAGGGTCCCTACGAGCAGTACTTC
TRBV7-9	.	TRBJ2-7	TRBD2	CASSFTSGRVYEQYF	TGTGCCAGCAGTTTTACTAGCGGGAGGGTCTACGAGCAGTACTTC
TRBV9	.	TRBJ2-1	TRBD2	CASSAGTSGANEQFF	TGTGCCAGCAGCGCAGGGACTAGCGGGGCTAATGAGCAGTTCTTC
TRBV7-2	.	TRBJ2-3	TRBD2	CASSWTSGGDTQYF	TGTGCCAGCAGCTGGACTAGCGGGGGAGATACGCAGTATTTT
TRBV6-5	few	TRBJ2-7	TRBD1	CASTYSLGGTYEQYF	TGTGCCAGCACCTATTCCCTAGGGGGCACCTACGAGCAGTACTTC
TRBV28	.	TRBJ2-1	.	CASSSPKVSGNRFDEQFF	TGTGCCAGCAGTTCCCCAAAGGTTAGCGGTAATAGGTTCGATGAGCAGTTCTTC
TRBV5-1	.	TRBJ1-4	TRBD1	CASSLQGNNEKLFF	TGCGCCAGCAGCTTACAGGGGAATAATGAAAAACTGTTTTTT